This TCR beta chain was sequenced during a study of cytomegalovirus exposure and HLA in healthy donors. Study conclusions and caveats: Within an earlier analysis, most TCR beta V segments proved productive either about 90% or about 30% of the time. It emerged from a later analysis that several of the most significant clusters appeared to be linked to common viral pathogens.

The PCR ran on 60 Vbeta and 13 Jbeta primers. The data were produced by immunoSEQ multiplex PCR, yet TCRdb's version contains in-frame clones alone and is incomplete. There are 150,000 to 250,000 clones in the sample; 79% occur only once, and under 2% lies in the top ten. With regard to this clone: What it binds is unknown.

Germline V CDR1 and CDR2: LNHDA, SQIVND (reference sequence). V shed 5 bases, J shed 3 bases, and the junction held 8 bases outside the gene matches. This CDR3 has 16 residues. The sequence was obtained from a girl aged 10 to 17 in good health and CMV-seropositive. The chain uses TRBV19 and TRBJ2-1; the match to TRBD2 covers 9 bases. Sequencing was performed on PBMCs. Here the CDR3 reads CASSGPSGGLYNEQFF. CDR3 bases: TGTGCCAGTAGTGGGCCGAGCGGGGGGCTCTACAATGAGCAGTTCTTC.